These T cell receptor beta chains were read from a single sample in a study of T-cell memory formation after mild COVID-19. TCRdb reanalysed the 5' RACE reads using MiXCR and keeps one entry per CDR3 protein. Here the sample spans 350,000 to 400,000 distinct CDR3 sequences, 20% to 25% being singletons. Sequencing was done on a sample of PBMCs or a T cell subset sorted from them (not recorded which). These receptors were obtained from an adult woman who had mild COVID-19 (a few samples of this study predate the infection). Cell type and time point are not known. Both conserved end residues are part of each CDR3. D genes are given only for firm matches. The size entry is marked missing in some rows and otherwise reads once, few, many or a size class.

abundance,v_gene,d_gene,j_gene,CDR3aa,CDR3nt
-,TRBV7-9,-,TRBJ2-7,CASSLAEGAAGEQYF,TGTGCCAGCAGCTTAGCGGAGGGGGCAGCGGGGGAGCAGTACTTC
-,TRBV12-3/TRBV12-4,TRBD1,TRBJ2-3,CASSFKAGGDTQYF,TGTGCCAGCAGTTTCAAGGCAGGGGGAGATACGCAGTATTTT
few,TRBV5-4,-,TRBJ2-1,CASSPARGNEQFF,TGTGCCAGCAGTCCCGCCCGGGGCAATGAGCAGTTCTTC
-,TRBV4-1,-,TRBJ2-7,CASSQGLSLSYEQYF,TGCGCCAGCAGCCAGGGTCTGTCCCTCTCCTACGAGCAGTACTTC
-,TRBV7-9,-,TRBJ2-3,CASSDHRDSRGPDTQYF,TGTGCCAGCAGCGATCACCGGGACTCACGCGGCCCAGATACGCAGTATTTT
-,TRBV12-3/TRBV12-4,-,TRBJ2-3,CASSFQAGPYTDTQYF,TGTGCCAGCAGTTTCCAGGCAGGCCCCTATACAGATACGCAGTATTTT
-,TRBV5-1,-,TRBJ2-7,CASQDGSSSYEQYF,TGCGCCAGCCAAGACGGGTCCTCCTCCTACGAGCAGTACTTC
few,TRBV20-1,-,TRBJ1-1,CSAREAGRNTEAFF,TGCAGTGCTAGAGAGGCAGGGAGGAACACTGAAGCTTTCTTT
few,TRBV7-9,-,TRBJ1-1,CASTPRGARWTEAFF,TGTGCCAGCACCCCTCGCGGGGCGCGGTGGACTGAAGCTTTCTTT
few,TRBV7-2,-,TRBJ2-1,CASSSKSGVGSYNEQFF,TGTGCCAGCAGCTCGAAGAGCGGAGTGGGCTCCTACAATGAGCAGTTCTTC
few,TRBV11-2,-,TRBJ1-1,CASSLVEGRAFF,TGTGCCAGCAGCTTAGTCGAGGGAAGGGCTTTCTTT
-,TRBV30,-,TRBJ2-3,CAWSPSPSTDTQYF,TGTGCCTGGAGTCCCAGTCCTAGCACAGATACGCAGTATTTT
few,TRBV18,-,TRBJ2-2,CASSTIANTGELFF,TGTGCCAGCTCTACGATTGCGAACACCGGGGAGCTGTTTTTT
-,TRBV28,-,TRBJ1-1,CASSLRLHNRAKDTEAFF,TGTGCCAGCAGTTTACGGCTCCATAACAGGGCAAAGGACACTGAAGCTTTCTTT
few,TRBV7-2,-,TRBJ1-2,CASSLATGSNYGYTF,TGTGCCAGCAGCTTAGCTACAGGTTCTAACTATGGCTACACCTTC
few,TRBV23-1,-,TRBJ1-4,CASSQSWSPPMGEKLFF,TGCGCCAGCAGTCAATCGTGGAGTCCCCCCATGGGGGAAAAACTGTTTTTT
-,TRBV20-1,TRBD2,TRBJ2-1,CSARELAGGHEQFF,TGCAGTGCTAGAGAGCTAGCGGGGGGTCATGAGCAGTTCTTC
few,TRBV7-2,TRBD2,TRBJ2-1,CASRPAGTSGTREQFF,TGTGCCAGCAGACCGGCCGGGACTAGCGGGACGCGGGAGCAGTTCTTC
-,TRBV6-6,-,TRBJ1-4,CASSTTAWAEKLFF,TGTGCCAGCAGCACAACAGCCTGGGCTGAAAAACTGTTTTTT
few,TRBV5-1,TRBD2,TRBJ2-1,CASSLLAISYNEQFF,TGCGCCAGCAGCTTACTAGCGATCTCCTACAATGAGCAGTTCTTC
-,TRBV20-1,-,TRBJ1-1,CSARDVLNTEAFF,TGCAGTGCTAGAGATGTCTTGAACACTGAAGCTTTCTTT
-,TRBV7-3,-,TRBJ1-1,CASRGVNTEAFF,TGTGCCAGCAGGGGGGTGAACACTGAAGCTTTCTTT
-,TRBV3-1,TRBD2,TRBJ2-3,CASSQAETSGYTQYF,TGTGCCAGCAGCCAAGCGGAGACTAGCGGATATACGCAGTATTTT
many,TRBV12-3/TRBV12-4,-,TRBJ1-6,CASSLPGNSPLHF,TGTGCCAGCAGTTTACCAGGGAATTCACCCCTCCACTTT
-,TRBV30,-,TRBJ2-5,CAWSSAARTQYF,TGTGCCTGGAGTAGCGCGGCTCGGACCCAGTACTTC
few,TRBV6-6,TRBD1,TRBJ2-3,CASSLFSPGQGAKDTQYF,TGTGCCAGCAGTTTGTTTTCTCCGGGACAGGGGGCGAAAGATACGCAGTATTTT
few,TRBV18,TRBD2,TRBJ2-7,CASSPTSGPYEQYF,TGTGCCAGCTCACCGACTAGCGGCCCCTACGAGCAGTACTTC
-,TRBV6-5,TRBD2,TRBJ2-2,CASKETSAGELFF,TGTGCCAGCAAGGAGACTAGCGCCGGGGAGCTGTTTTTT